Included here is one T cell receptor (beta chain) sequence, with context. Its target is not known. This entry is derived from a study of T-cell reconstitution after alpha-beta-depleted transplantation in children. Study observations and caveats: By one year post-transplant, T-cell counts and diversity largely arose from T cells that were newly produced. Several hundred expanded graft clones reportedly supplied alpha-beta T cells about two months after transplant.

Germline V lookup: CDR1 LNHDA, CDR2 SQIVND (reference sequence). This CDR3 has 13 residues. Trimming stripped 4 bases from V and 9 bases from J, with 15 bases between. During its preparation, the TCRbeta library received unique molecular identifiers. TCRdb re-analysed the PCR reads in MiXCR, keeping a single row per CDR3 protein. The sample shows almost 500,000 distinct CDR3 sequences, more than 9% of them seen only once. This chain uses TRBV19 with TRBJ2-5, with D perhaps TRBD1 or TRBD2 (5 bases each). The sequenced sample was PBMCs, obtained before TCRalphabeta/CD19-depleted stem cell transplant. The receptor was derived from a child between 2 and 9 years old with inherited bone marrow failure, due to receive a stem cell transplant. The DNA for the CDR3 is TGTGCCAGTAGTAAGGCAGGGAGCGGAGCCCAGTACTTC. Translation gives CASSKAGSGAQYF.